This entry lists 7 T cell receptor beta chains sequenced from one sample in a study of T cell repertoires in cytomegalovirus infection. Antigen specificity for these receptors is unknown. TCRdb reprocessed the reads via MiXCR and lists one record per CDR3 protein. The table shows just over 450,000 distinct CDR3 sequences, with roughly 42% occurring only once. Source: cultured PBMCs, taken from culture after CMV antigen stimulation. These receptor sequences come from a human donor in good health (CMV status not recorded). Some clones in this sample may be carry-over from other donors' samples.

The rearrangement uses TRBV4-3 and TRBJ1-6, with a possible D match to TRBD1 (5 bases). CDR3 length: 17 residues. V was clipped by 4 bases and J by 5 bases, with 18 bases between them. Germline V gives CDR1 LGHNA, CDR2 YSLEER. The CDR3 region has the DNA TGCGCCAGCAGCCGAGGAGGGGCGGTGACGAATAATTCACCCCTCCACTTT. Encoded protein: CASSRGGAVTNNSPLHF.

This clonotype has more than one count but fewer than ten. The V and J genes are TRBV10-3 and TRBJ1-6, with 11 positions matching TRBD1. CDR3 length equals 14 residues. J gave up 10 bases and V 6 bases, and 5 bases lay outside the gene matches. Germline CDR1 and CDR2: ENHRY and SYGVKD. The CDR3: CAIRSGTGGSPLHF. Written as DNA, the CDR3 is TGTGCCATCAGGTCGGGGACAGGGGGATCACCCCTCCACTTT.

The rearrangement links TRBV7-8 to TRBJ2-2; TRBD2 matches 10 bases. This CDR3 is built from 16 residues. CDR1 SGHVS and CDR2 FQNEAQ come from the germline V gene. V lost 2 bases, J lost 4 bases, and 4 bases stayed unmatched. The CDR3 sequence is CASSLWASGGTGELFF. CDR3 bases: TGTGCCAGCAGCTTATGGGCTAGCGGGGGCACCGGGGAGCTGTTTTTT.

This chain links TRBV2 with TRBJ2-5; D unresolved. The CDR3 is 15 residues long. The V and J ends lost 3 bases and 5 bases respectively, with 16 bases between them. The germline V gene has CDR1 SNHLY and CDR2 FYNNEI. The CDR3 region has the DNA TGTGCCAGCAGTGATTCGGCAGGCGTATTCGAGACCCAGTACTTC. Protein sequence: CASSDSAGVFETQYF.

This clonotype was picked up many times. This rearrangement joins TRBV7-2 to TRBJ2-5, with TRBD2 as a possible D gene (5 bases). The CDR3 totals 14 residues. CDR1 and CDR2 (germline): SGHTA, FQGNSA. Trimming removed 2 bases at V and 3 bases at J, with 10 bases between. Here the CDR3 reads CASSLQVGEETQYF. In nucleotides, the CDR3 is TGTGCCAGCAGCTTACAGGTCGGGGAAGAGACCCAGTACTTC.

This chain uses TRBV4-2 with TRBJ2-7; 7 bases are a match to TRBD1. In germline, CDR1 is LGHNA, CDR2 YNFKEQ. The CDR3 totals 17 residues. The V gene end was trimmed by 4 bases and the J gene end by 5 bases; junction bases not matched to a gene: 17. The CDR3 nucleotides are TGTGCCAGCAGCCCCCAAGACGAACGACAGGGTACCCACGAGCAGTACTTC. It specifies CASSPQDERQGTHEQYF.

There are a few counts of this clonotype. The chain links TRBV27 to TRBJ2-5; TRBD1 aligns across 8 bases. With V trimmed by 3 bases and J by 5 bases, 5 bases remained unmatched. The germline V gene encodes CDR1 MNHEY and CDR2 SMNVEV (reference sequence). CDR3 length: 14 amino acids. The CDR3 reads CASSFWDRRETQYF. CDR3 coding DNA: TGTGCCAGCAGTTTTTGGGACAGGAGGGAGACCCAGTACTTC.